This T cell receptor (beta chain) was recorded in a study of Ad26.COV2.S vaccination and SARS-CoV-2 variants. Background on the study: Trial arm assignment for the donor was COV1001 Ad26.COV2.S.

The data were produced by immunoSEQ multiplex PCR, yet TCRdb's version contains in-frame clones alone and is incomplete. Of some 270,000 clones in the sample, approximately 88% were seen once. Noted treatment: 15 to 20 received Ad26.COV2.S at low or high dose, single or two shots; 5 received placebo; per-sample allocation not given. The samples date from day 63 after the first vaccine or placebo injection. J lost 5 bases, V lost 4 bases, and 5 bases had no gene match. This CDR3 contains 14 residues. Germline V lookup: CDR1 SGHNT, CDR2 YYREEE (reference sequence). This clone came up once. The receptor comes from a person between 18 and 60 years old who received the Ad26.COV2.S COVID-19 vaccine or a placebo. The chain is built from TRBV5-4 and TRBJ2-5, with TRBD1 identical over 10 bases. Sequencing was performed on peripheral blood, taken in a trial of Ad26.COV2.S vaccine versus placebo. CDR3 region: CASSMTGGEETQYF. The CDR3 DNA is TGTGCCAGCAGCATGACAGGGGGCGAGGAGACCCAGTACTTC.